Shown below are 8 T cell receptor beta chains from a single sample sequenced in a study of blood T cell repertoires in COVID-19. Sequencing used immunoSEQ multiplex PCR; TCRdb keeps in-frame clones, though not all of them. The sample lists roughly 170,000 clones, roughly 79% occurring once. The specimen was peripheral blood. The receptors derive from a woman in her seventies with acute or convalescent COVID-19.

J is TRBJ2-5 and V is TRBV29-1; D unresolved. This CDR3 comprises 13 residues. The V gene lost 5 bases and the J gene lost 1 base, with 11 bases spanning the gap. Germline values: CDR1 SQVTM, CDR2 ANQGSEA. The CDR3 here is CSVPASSQETQYF. CDR3 nucleotides: TGCAGCGTTCCCGCTTCGAGCCAAGAGACCCAGTACTTC.

This clone was seen more than once but under ten times. The chain joins TRBV30 to TRBJ1-2; 7 bases match TRBD1. The CDR3 totals 16 residues. The V gene's germline CDR1 is GTSNPN and CDR2 SVGIG (reference sequence). V gave up 5 bases and J gave up 7 bases; unmatched junction bases: 19. CDR3 DNA sequence: TGTGCCTGGTCCCTTCAGGGTATAGGGGGCGCGTCTGGCTACACCTTC. This encodes CAWSLQGIGGASGYTF.

The chain has TRBV7-3 and TRBJ1-2; D uncertain. Germline V gene data show CDR1 as SGHTA and CDR2 as FQGTGA. The CDR3 is 13 amino acids. The germline V and J ends were trimmed by 1 base and 2 bases, with 5 bases remaining between them. Written as DNA, the CDR3 is TGTGCCAGCAGCTTAAGTCCGAACTATGGCTACACCTTC. Its translation is CASSLSPNYGYTF.

This chain links TRBV6-1 with TRBJ2-7, with a possible D match to TRBD1 (5 bases). The V end lost 0 bases, the J end lost 5 bases, and 17 bases lay between the germline ends. CDR1 MNHNS and CDR2 SASEGT come from the germline V gene. There are 16 residues in the CDR3. In nucleotides, the CDR3 is TGTGCCAGCAGTGAAGCGCTGGTCCAGGGCCCCCACGAGCAGTACTTC. Amino acids: CASSEALVQGPHEQYF.

The chain joins TRBV4-1 to TRBJ2-2, with 8 bases identical to TRBD1. Per germline, CDR1 MGHRA and CDR2 YSYEKL. V lost 1 base to trimming and J lost 4 bases; unmatched junction nucleotides: 2. The CDR3 runs to 15 residues. The DNA of the CDR3 is TGCGCCAGCAGCCAAGGGGACAGGCGCACCGGGGAGCTGTTTTTT. Translation gives CASSQGDRRTGELFF.

The chain joins TRBV5-6 to TRBJ1-6, with TRBD1 matching over 11 bases. Germline CDR1 SGHDT, CDR2 YYEEEE. The CDR3 covers 16 residues. Trimming at V came to 0 bases and at J to 6 bases, leaving 2 bases not matched to a gene. The CDR3 spells CASSLAGTGGNSPLHF. CDR3 DNA sequence: TGTGCCAGCAGCTTGGCCGGGACAGGGGGTAATTCACCCCTCCACTTT.

The V gene is TRBV28, the J gene TRBJ2-7, with D perhaps matching TRBD2 (5 bases). Trimming took 4 bases from V and 2 from J, leaving 12 bases between them. The CDR3 extends over 14 amino acids. The germline CDR1 and CDR2 sequences are MDHEN and SYDVKM. CDR3 amino acids: CASSSTRSTYEQYF. The CDR3 DNA reads TGTGCCAGCAGTTCAACTAGAAGTACCTACGAGCAGTACTTC.

This chain links TRBV10-2 with TRBJ2-1; 12 bases are shared with TRBD1. Germline CDR1 WSHSY, CDR2 SAAADI. There are 15 residues in the CDR3. Trimming removed 4 bases from V and 6 bases from J; junction bases left unmatched: 4. CDR3 loop: CASSAPGQGANEQFF. Here the CDR3 DNA reads TGCGCCAGCAGTGCGCCGGGACAGGGGGCCAATGAGCAGTTCTTC.